This is a list of T cell receptor beta chains from one sample in a study of T-cell reconstitution after alpha-beta-depleted transplantation in children. TCRdb re-called the PCR reads with MiXCR, one entry per CDR3 protein. There are more than 500,000 distinct CDR3 sequences in the sample; over 9.5% occur only once, and less than 15% lies in the top ten. The starting material was PBMCs, mostly from graft donor cells, obtained 180 days after TCRalphabeta/CD19-depleted stem cell transplant. The receptors were sampled from a female patient under 10 years old who had a stem cell transplant for aplastic anemia, so the T cells may come from the graft donor. The CDR3 runs from the conserved cysteine through the conserved F or W. A D gene is named only where the DNA matches it firmly. Clone size is not always given. Where it is, it says once, few, many or a class for expanded clones.

d_call | clone_size | j_call | v_call | cdr3_nt | cdr3_aa
NA | NA | TRBJ1-2 | TRBV5-1 | TGCGCCAGCAGCTTGGCCGGGACCCAAGTTTACTATGGCTACACCTTC | CASSLAGTQVYYGYTF
TRBD1 | NA | TRBJ2-3 | TRBV11-2 | TGTGCCAGCAGCCCAACCGCGAACAGGGGCCGCAGGACAGATACGCAGTATTTT | CASSPTANRGRRTDTQYF
NA | few | TRBJ2-2 | TRBV20-1 | TGCAGTGCCCCACAACCTACCGGGGAGCTGTTTTTT | CSAPQPTGELFF
NA | NA | TRBJ1-1 | TRBV3-1 | TGTGCCAGCAGCGTTAAATGGGGGAACACTGAAGCTTTCTTT | CASSVKWGNTEAFF
NA | NA | TRBJ2-3 | TRBV7-2 | TGTGCCAGCAGCTTAGTGGGGATCCCAGATACGCAGTATTTT | CASSLVGIPDTQYF
NA | few | TRBJ2-1 | TRBV11-2 | TGTGCCAGCAGCTTAGACTCTCCCCTAGTTGGTAATGAGCAGTTCTTC | CASSLDSPLVGNEQFF
NA | many | TRBJ2-7 | TRBV4-3 | TGCGCCAGCAGCCAAGACCGGGGTTACGAGCAGTACTTC | CASSQDRGYEQYF
TRBD2 | few | TRBJ2-1 | TRBV11-2 | TGTGCCAGCAGCTTAGATCGGTCTAGCGGGAGGGACCTATACAATGAGCAGTTCTTC | CASSLDRSSGRDLYNEQFF
TRBD2 | NA | TRBJ2-3 | TRBV18 | TGTGCCAGCTCACCAACCGGGAGGCGACAAGGCACAGATACGCAGTATTTT | CASSPTGRRQGTDTQYF
NA | NA | TRBJ2-6 | TRBV6-2/TRBV6-3 | TGTGCCAGCAGTTACCTCAGGGTTGCTGGGGCCAACGTCCTGACTTTC | CASSYLRVAGANVLTF
NA | many | TRBJ2-1 | TRBV28 | TGTGCCAGCACATTAACAACAGGGCTGGGCAATGAGCAGTTCTTC | CASTLTTGLGNEQFF
NA | NA | TRBJ1-4 | TRBV6-1 | TGTGCCAGCATATTCGTCGGGGGCGGTGAAAAACTGTTTTTT | CASIFVGGGEKLFF
NA | few | TRBJ2-1 | TRBV6-1 | TGTGCCAGCAGGGACGGGGGCAGGGAAGCTGAGCAGTTCTTC | CASRDGGREAEQFF
TRBD2 | NA | TRBJ2-1 | TRBV4-3 | TGCGCCAGCAGCCAAGAGGGTTGGGCTAGCGGGAGAGGTTCCTACAATGAGCAGTTCTTC | CASSQEGWASGRGSYNEQFF
NA | few | TRBJ2-7 | TRBV6-2/TRBV6-3 | TGTGCCAGCAAAGCCGGTGGAGGAGATTCCTACGAGCAGTACTTC | CASKAGGGDSYEQYF
TRBD2 | NA | TRBJ2-2 | TRBV20-1 | TGCAGTGCTAGGCCTAGCGGGCGCAACACCGGGGAGCTGTTTTTT | CSARPSGRNTGELFF
NA | many | TRBJ2-1 | TRBV12-3/TRBV12-4 | TGTGCCAGCAGTTTGCCCCTCACCTCCTACAATGAGCAGTTCTTC | CASSLPLTSYNEQFF
NA | NA | TRBJ2-5 | TRBV5-4 | TGTGCCAGCAGCTTTGCTGAACTGGTCGTAGAGACCCAGTACTTC | CASSFAELVVETQYF
NA | NA | TRBJ2-1 | TRBV7-6 | TGTGCCAGCAGCTTCGGAGGGGAGGGGGAGTTCTTC | CASSFGGEGEFF
TRBD1 | NA | TRBJ2-5 | TRBV10-3 | TGTGCCATCACCGAGGGACAGGGGTTCCAAGAGACCCAGTACTTC | CAITEGQGFQETQYF
TRBD2 | NA | TRBJ2-1 | TRBV11-2 | TGTGCCAGCAGCTTAGTCCGGACTAGCCGGTTACGTGACAATGAGCAGTTCTTC | CASSLVRTSRLRDNEQFF
TRBD1 | NA | TRBJ2-1 | TRBV10-3 | TGTGCCATCAGTGAGTCGGTGGACAGGCCCTACAATGAGCAGTTCTTC | CAISESVDRPYNEQFF
TRBD1 | NA | TRBJ1-2 | TRBV11-1 | TGTGCCAGCAGCTTTAGTAGGGACAGCCCCTCCGGATCGTATGGCTACACCTTC | CASSFSRDSPSGSYGYTF
TRBD2 | NA | TRBJ2-5 | TRBV24-1 | TGTGCCACCAGTGACCGCCGACTAGCGGGACTCCAAGAGACCCAGTACTTC | CATSDRRLAGLQETQYF
TRBD2 | NA | TRBJ2-2 | TRBV20-1 | TGCAGTGCTAACGGGGGGGCCTGGTATGACACCGGGGAGCTGTTTTTT | CSANGGAWYDTGELFF
NA | many | TRBJ2-2 | TRBV7-3 | TGTGCCAGCAGCTCCTCCGGGACCACCTTTGGCGGGGAGCTGTTTTTT | CASSSSGTTFGGELFF
NA | NA | TRBJ1-2 | TRBV28 | TGTGCCAGCAGTGTTCAGGCGGGGGTCACCTTC | CASSVQAGVTF
NA | NA | TRBJ2-7 | TRBV7-2 | TGTGCCAGCAGCTTAGCGGCAGGGAACTACGAGCAGTACTTC | CASSLAAGNYEQYF
NA | few | TRBJ1-1 | TRBV4-3 | TGCGCCAGCAGCCAAGATTGGGGGGTTGAGACTGAAGCTTTCTTT | CASSQDWGVETEAFF
TRBD2 | many | TRBJ2-1 | TRBV5-1 | TGCGCCAGCAGCTTTGGCGGGAGAGATAGTTTTGAGCAGTTCTTC | CASSFGGRDSFEQFF
TRBD2 | few | TRBJ2-2 | TRBV13 | TGTGCCAGCAGCTTGGTACTAGCGGTCTCGAACACCGGGGAGCTGTTTTTT | CASSLVLAVSNTGELFF
NA | few | TRBJ1-5 | TRBV18 | TGTGCCAGCTCACCACCGGGCGCAGGGCAACAGCCCCAGCATTTT | CASSPPGAGQQPQHF
TRBD1 | few | TRBJ2-3 | TRBV29-1 | TGCAGCGTTGATGTGGCAGGGGGCGCTTGGAGGGATAGCACAGATACGCAGTATTTT | CSVDVAGGAWRDSTDTQYF
TRBD2 | NA | TRBJ2-7 | TRBV20-1 | TGCAGTGCTAGTCCTAGCGGGCACTCCTACGAGCAGTACTTC | CSASPSGHSYEQYF
NA | few | TRBJ2-3 | TRBV28 | TGTGCCAGCAGTTTTCGGCTAGCGAGAGATACGCAGTATTTT | CASSFRLARDTQYF
NA | NA | TRBJ1-3 | TRBV28 | TGTGCCAGCAGTTTCTTAGGACCTACAAACACCATATATTTT | CASSFLGPTNTIYF
TRBD2 | NA | TRBJ2-7 | TRBV28 | TGTGCCAGCAGTTCGACTAGCGGGAGGGCCAGTTCCTACGAGCAGTACTTC | CASSSTSGRASSYEQYF
NA | few | TRBJ2-1 | TRBV20-1 | TGCAGTGCTAGAGATCTTAGGGCTAGCTCCTACAATGAGCAGTTCTTC | CSARDLRASSYNEQFF
TRBD1 | few | TRBJ2-2 | TRBV25-1 | TGTGCCAGCAGTGAGACTGGGACAGCCAACACCGGGGAGCTGTTTTTT | CASSETGTANTGELFF
TRBD2 | many | TRBJ2-3 | TRBV20-1 | TGCAGTGCTAGTCGGGCTAGCGGGATCACAGATACGCAGTATTTT | CSASRASGITDTQYF
TRBD1 | NA | TRBJ1-1 | TRBV28 | TGTGCCAGCAGTTTCGGACAGGTGAACACTGAAGCTTTCTTT | CASSFGQVNTEAFF
TRBD1 | NA | TRBJ1-2 | TRBV6-2/TRBV6-3 | TGTGCCAGCAGTTACGAGGACAGGGCCTATGGCTACACCTTC | CASSYEDRAYGYTF
NA | many | TRBJ2-5 | TRBV15 | TGTGCCACCAGCAGAGATCCCGGGACGCGAGAGACCCAGTACTTC | CATSRDPGTRETQYF
NA | few | TRBJ1-5 | TRBV4-3 | TGCGCCAGCAGCCAAGCGCACAGGTCGAATCAGCCCCAGCATTTT | CASSQAHRSNQPQHF
NA | few | TRBJ2-5 | TRBV9 | TGTGCCAGCAGCGGTTATCGGGACTCAAAAGAGACCCAGTACTTC | CASSGYRDSKETQYF
NA | NA | TRBJ1-3 | TRBV2 | TGTGCCAGCAGTGAACGGTCAGCTGGGACCATATATTTT | CASSERSAGTIYF
NA | NA | TRBJ2-1 | TRBV12-3/TRBV12-4 | TGTGCCAGCAGCCCCCACGGGACCTACAATGAGCAGTTCTTC | CASSPHGTYNEQFF
NA | few | TRBJ2-5 | TRBV27 | TGTGCCAGCAGTCTCTACAGGGCCCTCCAGGCGGACCAGTACTTC | CASSLYRALQADQYF
TRBD1 | few | TRBJ2-2 | TRBV4-3 | TGCGCCAGCAGGCTAACCGGGACAGGGTACACCGGGGAGCTGTTTTTT | CASRLTGTGYTGELFF
TRBD1 | NA | TRBJ1-1 | TRBV6-2/TRBV6-3 | TGTGCCAGCAGACAATACAGGGGCCCGAACACTGAAGCTTTCTTT | CASRQYRGPNTEAFF
NA | few | TRBJ2-4 | TRBV6-5 | TGTGCCAGCAGTTACTCGGAGGGGCTGGACATTCAGTACTTC | CASSYSEGLDIQYF
NA | few | TRBJ1-5 | TRBV12-3/TRBV12-4 | TGTGCCAGCAGTTTAGCAGGTAGTCAGCCCCAGCATTTT | CASSLAGSQPQHF
TRBD2 | NA | TRBJ2-1 | TRBV9 | TGTGCCAGCAGCGTCACTAGCGGGAGGGCCTCGAATGAGCAGTTCTTC | CASSVTSGRASNEQFF